This TCR beta chain was observed in a study of control samples from healthy donors and cancer patients (dated by TCRdb to about 2020). Note on this clone: Its cognate antigen has yet to be identified. No quality values exist for individual bases; no much larger clone is one base distant.

The CDR3 goes from the cysteine to the phenylalanine over 15 residues. Just CDR3 DNA is preserved here, 45 bases in frame from base 1. From a lookup of the germline V gene, CDR1 and CDR2 are SGHAT and FQNNGV. Ends trimmed: V by 1 base, J by 6 bases; bases unmatched to a gene: 5. Preparation of the library involved the immunoSEQ multiplex PCR assay. As stored in TCRdb, this immuneACCESS dataset retains in-frame rearrangements with V and J assigned. A fraction of the clones does not appear; measured against another copy, unresolved V genes explain less than half of the discrepancy, and the remainder lacks a known reason. This sample lists about 110,000 clones; around 88% were detected once. The top ten constitute 17% of the sample.

The V and J genes are TRBV11-2 and TRBJ1-4; the central 7 bases match TRBD1. The specimen was blood. The receptor was derived from a woman between 50 and 59 years old in good health. The encoded CDR3 is CASSLAHQGDEKLFF. The sequenced DNA: TGTGCCAGCAGCTTAGCTCATCAGGGGGATGAAAAACTGTTTTTT.